This T cell receptor beta chain was identified during a study of cytomegalovirus exposure and HLA in healthy donors. CDR3 length equals 12 residues. Germline CDR1 is SGHNT and CDR2 is YYREEE (reference sequence). The J segment lost 8 bases and the V segment lost 2 bases, leaving 2 bases of the junction unmatched. Study-level findings and limits: TCR beta chain V- and J-gene trimming was linked, in a later analysis, to a missense variant in DCLRE1C. Confirmation was obtained in vitro that a few CMV-associated chains are specific for CMV antigens.

Researchers ran the PCR with 60 Vbeta and 13 Jbeta primers. Clones were sequenced by immunoSEQ multiplex PCR, and TCRdb holds only the in-frame ones, with some missing. The table lists some 80,000 clones, around 79% of them singletons. Worth noting for this clone: Its antigen is unidentified.

This TCR was sampled from a man aged 40-55 years in good health and CMV-seronegative. The specimen was PBMCs. The chain has TRBV5-4 and TRBJ1-2, with 8 bases matching TRBD1. CDR3 in DNA: TGTGCCAGCAGCTTTGACAGGGGCGGCTACACCTTC. Its protein product is CASSFDRGGYTF.